The clone carrying this TCR beta chain was observed a single time. This record belongs to a study of shared clonotypes between healthy human individuals. CDR3 length: 14 residues. The V end lost 2 bases, the J end lost 4 bases, and 12 bases lay between the germline ends. Germline V gives CDR1 SEHNR, CDR2 FQNEAQ (reference sequence). Using immunoSEQ multiplex PCR, the repertoire was profiled, and TCRdb retains in-frame clones only, with some absent. The profile shows 150,000 to 200,000 clones, 66% of them singletons. The TCR was taken from a young man in good health. The material sequenced was memory CD4+ T cells sorted from blood. Subset reported: CD45RA-negative fraction. The chain joins TRBV7-9 to TRBJ2-7, with a possible D match to TRBD1 (7 bases). CDR3 protein: CASSLSTGRYEQYF. The CDR3 nucleotides are TGTGCCAGCAGCTTATCGACAGGGAGGTACGAGCAGTACTTC.